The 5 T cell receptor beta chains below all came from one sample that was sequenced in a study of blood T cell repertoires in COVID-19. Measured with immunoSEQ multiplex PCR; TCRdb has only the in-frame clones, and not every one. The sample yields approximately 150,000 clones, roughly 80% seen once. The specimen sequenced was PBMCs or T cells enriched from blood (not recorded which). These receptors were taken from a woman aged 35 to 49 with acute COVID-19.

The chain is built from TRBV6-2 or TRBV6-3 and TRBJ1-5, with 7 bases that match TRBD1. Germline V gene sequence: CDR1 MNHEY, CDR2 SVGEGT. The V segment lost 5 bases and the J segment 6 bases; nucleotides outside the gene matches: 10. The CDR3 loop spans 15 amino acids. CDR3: CASSPSTGMGQPQHF. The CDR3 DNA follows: TGTGCCAGCAGTCCCTCGACAGGGATGGGTCAGCCCCAGCATTTT.

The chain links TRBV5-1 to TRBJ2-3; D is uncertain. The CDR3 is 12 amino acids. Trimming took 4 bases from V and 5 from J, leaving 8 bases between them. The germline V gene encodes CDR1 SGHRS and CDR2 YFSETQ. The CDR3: CASSPDLDTQYF. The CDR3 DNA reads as TGCGCCAGCAGCCCCGACTTAGATACGCAGTATTTT.

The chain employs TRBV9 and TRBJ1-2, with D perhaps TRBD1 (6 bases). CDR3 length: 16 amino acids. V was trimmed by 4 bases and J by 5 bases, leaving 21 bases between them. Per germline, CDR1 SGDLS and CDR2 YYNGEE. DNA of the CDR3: TGTGCCAGCAGCCCCCTGCCCCCGGGACAACCTTATGGCTACACCTTC. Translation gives CASSPLPPGQPYGYTF.

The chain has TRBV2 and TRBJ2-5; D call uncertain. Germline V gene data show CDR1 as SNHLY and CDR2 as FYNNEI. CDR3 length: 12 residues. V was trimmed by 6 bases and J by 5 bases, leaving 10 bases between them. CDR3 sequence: CASRNSGETQYF. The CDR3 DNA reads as TGTGCCAGCAGAAACAGTGGGGAGACCCAGTACTTC. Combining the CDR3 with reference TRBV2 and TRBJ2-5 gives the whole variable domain EPEVTQTPSHQVTQMGQEVILRCVPISNHLYFYWYRQILGQKVEFLVSFYNNEISEKSEIFDDQFSVERPDGSNFTLKIRSTKLEDSAMYFCASRNSGETQYFGPGTRLLVL.

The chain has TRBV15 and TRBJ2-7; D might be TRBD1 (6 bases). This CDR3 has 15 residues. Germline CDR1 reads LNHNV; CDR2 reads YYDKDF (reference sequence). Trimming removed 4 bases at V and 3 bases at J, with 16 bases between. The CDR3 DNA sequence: TGTGCCACCAGCATCAACGTAGGGGGAAACTACGAGCAGTACTTC. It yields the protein CATSINVGGNYEQYF.